What follows describes a single T cell receptor (beta chain). Its antigen is not identified. The data belong to a study of cytomegalovirus exposure and HLA in healthy donors. Whole-study results and caveats: Common viral pathogens were later found to be apparently linked to several of the most significant clusters.

V dropped 4 bases and J dropped 2; count of bases not matched to a gene: 7. Germline values: CDR1 MNHNY, CDR2 SVGAGI (reference sequence). This CDR3 has 15 amino acids. The PCR employed 60 Vbeta primers together with 13 Jbeta primers. Assay used: immunoSEQ multiplex PCR; TCRdb lists only in-frame clones, some missing. The sample shows around 200,000 clones, 75% to 85% of them seen only once. The sequenced sample consisted of PBMCs. This TCR was sampled from a girl aged 10 to 17 in good health and CMV-seronegative. The gene calls are TRBV6-6 and TRBJ2-7; 8 bases agree with TRBD1. CDR3 coding DNA: TGTGCCAGCAGTTCAGGACAGGGCCTGCCCTACGAGCAGTACTTC. The encoded protein is CASSSGQGLPYEQYF.